The 27 T cell receptor beta chains below were found in one sample sequenced in a study of blood T cells in healthy people across ages. A sample-barcoded 5' primer and a J-beta primer mix were used in a second PCR of about 6 to 11 cycles. TCRdb analysed the 5' RACE reads with MiXCR anew, one entry per CDR3 protein. The table shows approximately 690,000 distinct CDR3 sequences, with approximately 59% occurring only once. The specimen was blood. These TCRs come from a man aged 55 to 69 in good health.

The rearrangement links TRBV11-3 to TRBJ2-6; D not certain. There are 15 residues in the CDR3. Trimming took 4 bases from V and 4 from J, leaving 11 bases between them. Germline loops: CDR1 SGHNT, CDR2 YENEEA. This chain's CDR3 is CASSSDSSGANVLTF. The CDR3 DNA reads TGTGCCAGCAGCTCCGATTCAAGCGGGGCCAACGTCCTGACTTTC. The full variable domain, rest sourced from reference TRBV11-3 and TRBJ2-6, is EAGVVQSPRYKIIEKKQPVAFWCNPISGHNTLYWYLQNLGQGPELLIRYENEEAVDDSQLPKDRFSAERLKGVDSTLKIQPAELGDSAVYLCASSSDSSGANVLTFGAGSRLTVL.

This clonotype was counted a few times. The chain carries TRBV7-2 and TRBJ2-7; D perhaps matches TRBD1 (6 bases). Trimming took 5 bases from V and 2 from J, leaving 13 bases between them. The CDR3 length is 14 residues. Germline V lookup: CDR1 SGHTA, CDR2 FQGNSA. The chain's CDR3 is CASSEKGQTYEQYF. The CDR3 DNA reads TGTGCCAGCAGCGAAAAAGGACAGACCTACGAGCAGTACTTC.

This clonotype was detected only a few times. The chain is built from TRBV7-2 and TRBJ2-5, with 10 nucleotides matching TRBD1. The J call may be faulty, since TRBJ2-7 better matches the DNA end. Germline lookup yields CDR1 SGHTA and CDR2 FQGNSA. The CDR3 totals 15 residues. CDR3 region: CASSLAGTGAFEQYF. DNA for the CDR3: TGTGCCAGCAGCTTGGCAGGGACAGGGGCATTCGAGCAGTACTTC.

This clonotype was counted many times. The CDR3 sequence is CASSSTSGPPGDTQYF. The DNA for the CDR3 is TGTGCCAGCAGTTCGACTAGCGGCCCCCCAGGAGATACGCAGTATTTT. V gene TRBV27 combines with J gene TRBJ2-3; TRBD2 aligns across 9 bases. The ends lost 4 bases at V and 5 bases at J; junction bases unmatched: 10. CDR1 MNHEY and CDR2 SMNVEV come from the germline V gene (reference sequence). The length of the CDR3 is 16 residues.

This clonotype was detected a few times. This rearrangement joins TRBV28 to TRBJ2-7; 9 bases agree with TRBD1. This CDR3 contains 13 residues. The germline gives CDR1 MDHEN, CDR2 SYDVKM. The trim removed 1 base at V and 12 bases at J, leaving 7 bases unmatched. CDR3 in DNA: TGTGCCAGCAGTTTATTAACAGGGGGCGGGGCGTACTTC. This sequence encodes CASSLLTGGGAYF.

The genes are TRBV6-2 or TRBV6-3 and TRBJ2-7, with no clear D. Germline V gene data show CDR1 as MNHEY and CDR2 as SVGEGT. V was clipped by 2 bases and J by 6 bases, with 11 bases between them. This CDR3 contains 13 residues. CDR3 sequence (DNA): TGTGCCAGCAGTTACCGCACAGACCGCGAGCAGTACTTC. Translating it yields CASSYRTDREQYF.

This clonotype occurred many times. This sequence joins TRBV29-1 and TRBJ1-2; no clear D. CDR1 is SQVTM, CDR2 ANQGSEA, per germline. Trimming removed 3 bases from V and 7 bases from J, with 3 bases in between. This CDR3 spans 9 amino acids. CDR3 bases: TGCAGCGTTGAGGGTGGCTACACCTTC. This translates into CSVEGGYTF.

The CDR3 DNA reads TGTGCCAGCAGCTCGCGTTACCGGGACGGCAATGAAAAACTGTTTTTT. Protein product: CASSSRYRDGNEKLFF. This chain uses TRBV7-2 with TRBJ1-4, with D tentatively TRBD1 (5 bases). This CDR3 is 16 amino acids long. Trimming left V 4 bases short and J 5 bases short, with 17 bases between. In germline, CDR1 is SGHTA, CDR2 FQGNSA. The full variable domain, with the rest looked up from reference TRBV7-2 and TRBJ1-4, is GAGVSQSPSNKVTEKGKDVELRCDPISGHTALYWYRQSLGQGLEFLIYFQGNSAPDKSGLPSDRFSAERTGGSVSTLTIQRTQQEDSAVYLCASSSRYRDGNEKLFFGSGTQLSVL.

The CDR3 loop reads CASSLAVAETQYF. The CDR3 nucleotides are TGTGCCAGCAGCTTAGCGGTCGCAGAGACCCAGTACTTC. The V and J genes are TRBV11-2 and TRBJ2-5; no definite D call. The CDR3 has 13 residues. Germline CDR1 and CDR2: SGHAT and FQNNGV. V was trimmed by 1 base and J by 4 bases, leaving 7 bases between them.

The V call is TRBV19, the J call TRBJ2-1; D perhaps matches TRBD2 (6 bases). Germline V gene lookup returns CDR1 LNHDA and CDR2 SQIVND (reference sequence). This CDR3 region has 14 residues. The V end lost 5 bases, the J end lost 9 bases, and 17 bases lay between the germline ends. Written as DNA, the CDR3 is TGTGCCAGTAGTTACGCGGGCGGGGCGGGTGAGCAGTTCTTC. Amino acids: CASSYAGGAGEQFF.

CDR3 protein: CASSVDSGGQETQYF. CDR3 nucleotides: TGTGCCAGCAGTGTCGATAGCGGGGGGCAAGAGACCCAGTACTTC. V is TRBV2 and J is TRBJ2-5; 10 bases map to TRBD2. The CDR3 totals 15 residues. The germline V gene encodes CDR1 SNHLY and CDR2 FYNNEI. Germline trimming cut 4 bases from V and 2 bases from J; bases unmatched to any gene: 4.

V and J are TRBV7-2 and TRBJ2-3; D call uncertain. Germline assignment: CDR1 SGHTA and CDR2 FQGNSA. V was shortened by 5 bases and J by 9 bases, with 9 bases between the two germline ends. The CDR3 extends over 11 amino acids. Written as DNA, the CDR3 is TGTGCCAGCAGCGCCTTTGAGACGCAGTATTTT. Translation gives CASSAFETQYF.

V usage is TRBV13 and J usage is TRBJ2-7, with D possibly being TRBD1 or TRBD2 (6 bases each). This CDR3 is built from 13 residues. Trimming pared 0 bases from V and 7 bases from J, leaving 10 bases between. Germline assignment: CDR1 PRHDT and CDR2 FYEKMQ (reference sequence). CDR3 region: CASSLGTRGEQYF. In DNA, the CDR3 is TGTGCCAGCAGCTTAGGGACTAGGGGGGAGCAGTACTTC. Together with reference TRBV13 and TRBJ2-7, the CDR3 gives the full variable domain: AAGVIQSPRHLIKEKRETATLKCYPIPRHDTVYWYQQGPGQDPQFLISFYEKMQSDKGSIPDRFSAQQFSDYHSELNMSSLELGDSALYFCASSLGTRGEQYFGPGTRLTVT.

This chain connects TRBV29-1 to TRBJ2-2; D is unclear. CDR3 length: 12 residues. The germline CDR1 and CDR2 sequences are SQVTM and ANQGSEA. CDR3 in amino acids: CTGRATTGELFF. The CDR3, as DNA: TGCACCGGTCGGGCGACCACCGGGGAGCTGTTTTTT.

In this sample, this clonotype turned up once. Mismatch with germline at one junction end may stem from a read error. This CDR3 reads CASSSGPTRQATQYF. The CDR3 DNA is TGTGCCAGCAGTTCGGGCCCGACGCGGCAAGCGACCCAGTACTTC. The rearrangement links TRBV7-2 to TRBJ2-5; D remains ambiguous. The CDR3 has 15 residues. The V gene's germline CDR1 is SGHTA and CDR2 FQGNSA. The full variable domain, with the rest looked up from reference TRBV7-2 and TRBJ2-5, is GAGVSQSPSNKVTEKGKDVELRCDPISGHTALYWYRQSLGQGLEFLIYFQGNSAPDKSGLPSDRFSAERTGGSVSTLTIQRTQQEDSAVYLCASSSGPTRQATQYFGPGTRLLVL.

The gene calls are TRBV29-1 and TRBJ2-5; perhaps TRBD1 as D (6 bases). The germline V and J ends were trimmed by 5 bases and 0 bases, with 13 bases remaining between them. CDR3 length equals 14 residues. The germline V gene encodes CDR1 SQVTM and CDR2 ANQGSEA. The CDR3 bases are TGCAGCGTTCCGGGACATACGTACCAAGAGACCCAGTACTTC. Encoded protein: CSVPGHTYQETQYF.

CDR3 loop: CSVEGGAGANVLTF. Written as DNA, the CDR3 is TGCAGCGTTGAAGGGGGTGCTGGGGCCAACGTCCTGACTTTC. The chain links TRBV29-1 to TRBJ2-6; D gene uncertain. Trimming took off 1 base at V and 2 bases at J, with 6 bases between the two ends. Per the germline V gene, CDR1 is SQVTM and CDR2 is ANQGSEA. The CDR3 has 14 amino acids.

This clonotype was recorded a few times. The chain is built from TRBV25-1 and TRBJ2-3; 16 nucleotides align to TRBD2. V shed 5 bases and J 6 bases; nucleotides not matched to a gene: 14. The CDR3 is 19 amino acids. Germline V gene data show CDR1 as MGHDK and CDR2 as SYGVNS. This CDR3 reads CASSPLGTSGGGVGDTQYF. Here the CDR3 DNA reads TGTGCCAGCAGTCCACTTGGGACTAGCGGGGGGGGCGTTGGGGATACGCAGTATTTT.

The chain has TRBV5-5 and TRBJ1-6; D call uncertain. Looked up from germline, CDR1 is SGHKS and CDR2 is YYEKEE (reference sequence). V gave up 2 bases and J gave up 3 bases, with 12 bases separating them. This CDR3 is built from 16 residues. CDR3 protein: CASSFSTGIYNSPLHF. CDR3 bases: TGTGCCAGCAGCTTTAGCACGGGGATCTATAATTCACCCCTCCACTTT.

This clonotype was seen just once. This sequence joins TRBV5-1 and TRBJ1-1; D is uncertain. Germline CDR1 is SGHRS and CDR2 is YFSETQ. This CDR3 is built from 13 residues. Between the trimmed V and J ends, which lost 4 bases and 4 bases, there was a span of 11 bases. The CDR3 DNA follows: TGCGCCAGCAGCGCCCCTTCCAGCACTGAAGCTTTCTTT. Translation gives CASSAPSSTEAFF.

The chain couples TRBV6-5 to TRBJ2-7; 7 bases match TRBD1. Germline V gene data show CDR1 as MNHEY and CDR2 as SVGAGI. The CDR3 length is 15 residues. V shed 0 bases and J 0 bases; nucleotides not matched to a gene: 2. The CDR3 region has the DNA TGTGCCAGCAGTTACTCCGCAGGGGGCTCCTACGAGCAGTACTTC. This codes for CASSYSAGGSYEQYF.

This clonotype was counted only a few times. This chain joins TRBV7-9 and TRBJ2-6, with TRBD1 as a possible D gene (6 bases). This CDR3 comprises 16 residues. Germline-derived CDR1 and CDR2 are SEHNR and FQNEAQ (reference sequence). V was trimmed by 5 bases and J by 0 bases, leaving 11 bases between them. CDR3 amino acids: CASSNPRGSGANVLTF. In DNA, the CDR3 is TGTGCCAGCAGCAATCCCAGGGGCTCTGGGGCCAACGTCCTGACTTTC.

This chain joins TRBV4-2 and TRBJ1-2; 9 bases fit TRBD1. CDR3 size: 13 residues. CDR1 LGHNA and CDR2 YNFKEQ come from the germline V gene. Germline trimming cut 4 bases from V and 6 bases from J; bases unmatched to any gene: 3. The CDR3 DNA reads TGTGCCAGCAGCCCCCGACAGGGGGATGGCTACACCTTC. Its protein is CASSPRQGDGYTF.

This chain links TRBV2 with TRBJ2-5, with no clear D. The DNA end favors TRBJ2-7, so the J call may be wrong. CDR3 length: 11 amino acids. Germline CDR1 and CDR2: SNHLY and FYNNEI. The CDR3 loop reads CASSDDYEQYF. As DNA, the CDR3 is TGTGCCAGCAGTGATGACTACGAGCAGTACTTC.

The chain couples TRBV5-6 to TRBJ2-4; the D gene could be TRBD1 or TRBD2 (5 bases each). Germline V CDR1 and CDR2: SGHDT, YYEEEE. There are 15 residues in the CDR3. V was shortened by 5 bases and J by 7 bases, with 19 bases between the two germline ends. CDR3 protein: CASRGTEDGLNIQYF. CDR3 DNA: TGTGCCAGCAGGGGGACGGAAGATGGGCTGAACATTCAGTACTTC.

The rearrangement uses TRBV27 and TRBJ1-2, with D perhaps TRBD1 (5 bases). CDR3 size: 13 residues. V lost 8 bases to trimming and J lost 4 bases, with 14 bases between them. Germline CDR1 reads MNHEY; CDR2 reads SMNVEV (reference sequence). The CDR3 DNA follows: TGTGCCAGCCGGGACCGGGGGTTCTATGGCTACACCTTC. It translates to CASRDRGFYGYTF.

Comments on this clonotype: A much larger clone sits a single nucleotide away, making a read error possible. The V call is TRBV20-1, the J call TRBJ2-1; 10 nucleotides line up with TRBD1. J was trimmed by 11 bases and V by 2 bases; bases with no gene match: 9. Germline V gene lookup returns CDR1 DFQATT and CDR2 SNEGSKA (reference sequence). This CDR3 has 14 residues. The CDR3 spells CSARRDRGEKKQFF. The CDR3 coding sequence is TGCAGTGCTAGAAGGGACAGGGGAGAAAAAAAGCAGTTCTTC.